These 13 T cell receptor beta chains originate from one sample sequenced in a study of blood T cell repertoires in COVID-19. Some clones are missing from TCRdb's copy, which holds only in-frame ones; the method was immunoSEQ multiplex PCR. Here the sample spans approximately 120,000 clones, about 90% being singletons. The sequenced material came from peripheral blood. The receptors were sampled from a man aged 50 or older with COVID-19, enrolled during active disease.

The rearrangement uses TRBV10-1 and TRBJ2-5, with D hard to call. The CDR3 has 13 amino acids. CDR1 is WNHNN, CDR2 SYGVQD, per germline (reference sequence). Trimming cost V 4 bases and J 3 bases, with 9 bases left between them. The CDR3 region has the DNA TGCGCCAGCAGTGGTCAGCTAGAAGAGACCCAGTACTTC. This codes for CASSGQLEETQYF.

This chain links TRBV5-1 with TRBJ2-3; 9 positions agree with TRBD1. After removal of 9 bases from V and 1 base from J, the junction contained 9 bases not matched to a gene. This CDR3 region has 15 residues. Per germline, CDR1 SGHRS and CDR2 YFSETQ. The CDR3 protein is CATSTGGWGTDTQYF. CDR3 in DNA: TGCGCCACCTCCACAGGGGGCTGGGGCACAGATACGCAGTATTTT.

Points on this clone: A read error may account for a junction end that differs from germline. The chain joins TRBV2 to TRBJ2-1; 7 bases align to TRBD2. Per the germline V gene, CDR1 is SNHLY and CDR2 is FYNNEI. The CDR3 covers 15 residues. Written as DNA, the CDR3 is TGTGCCAGCAGGGAAGCGGGACTCTCCTACAATGAGCAGTTCTTC. Protein product: CASREAGLSYNEQFF.

J is TRBJ1-1 and V is TRBV5-1; a weak D match, TRBD1 (5 bases). The CDR3 totals 14 residues. Deletions cut 2 bases from V and 3 bases from J, with 11 bases between. Per germline, CDR1 SGHRS and CDR2 YFSETQ. The CDR3 DNA reads as TGCGCCAGCAGCTTAGCGGGGCCCTACACTGAAGCTTTCTTT. The encoded protein is CASSLAGPYTEAFF.

This rearrangement joins TRBV6-5 to TRBJ1-5; D is unresolved. This CDR3 spans 12 amino acids. Trimming removed 5 bases at V and 4 bases at J, with 6 bases between. Germline loops: CDR1 MNHEY, CDR2 SVGAGI. In DNA form, the CDR3 reads TGTGCCAGCAGTCCTAGTAATCAGCCCCAGCATTTT. This translates into CASSPSNQPQHF.

The CDR3 is CASSVGTGDRGETQYF. The CDR3, as DNA: TGTGCCAGCAGCGTAGGGACGGGAGATCGAGGAGAGACCCAGTACTTC. The chain couples TRBV9 to TRBJ2-5; D is perhaps TRBD2 (6 bases). CDR1 and CDR2 from the germline V gene are SGDLS and YYNGEE. This CDR3 is 16 amino acids long. The germline V and J ends were trimmed by 0 bases and 4 bases, with 16 bases remaining between them.

The V and J genes are TRBV9 and TRBJ2-3, with 11 bases that match TRBD1. Germline V CDR1 and CDR2: SGDLS, YYNGEE. Trimming removed 3 bases from V and 4 bases from J; junction bases left unmatched: 7. The CDR3 has 16 amino acids. CDR3 bases: TGTGCCAGCAGCGCCCGCCTGGACAGGGGGCCAGATACGCAGTATTTT. Its translation is CASSARLDRGPDTQYF.

The genes are TRBV5-1 and TRBJ2-5, with 13 nucleotides matching TRBD2. The germline V gene encodes CDR1 SGHRS and CDR2 YFSETQ. J gave up 4 bases and V 5 bases, and 5 bases lay outside the gene matches. The CDR3 runs 15 residues. As DNA, the CDR3 is TGCGCCAGCAGACTAGCGGGAGGGGAGGGAGAGACCCAGTACTTC. It specifies CASRLAGGEGETQYF.

V gene TRBV6-2 or TRBV6-3 combines with J gene TRBJ1-1; TRBD1 matches 8 bases. CDR1 is MNHEY and CDR2 is SVGEGT in the germline V gene. V lost 4 bases and J lost 1; bases outside the gene matches: 5. CDR3 length: 15 residues. DNA of the CDR3: TGTGCCAGCAGTTTCCCGGACAGGGAGAACACTGAAGCTTTCTTT. Its protein product is CASSFPDRENTEAFF.

V usage is TRBV28 and J usage is TRBJ2-7, with 12 bases that match TRBD2. This CDR3 region has 14 residues. The germline gives CDR1 MDHEN, CDR2 SYDVKM. V was pared by 6 bases and J by 2 bases, with 2 bases of the junction left unmatched. CDR3 bases: TGTGCCAGCAGAAGGACTAGCGGGACCTACGAGCAGTACGTC. Amino acid sequence: CASRRTSGTYEQYV.

This clone was seen just once. This sequence joins TRBV19 and TRBJ2-7, with 9 bases fitting TRBD1. The V gene end was trimmed by 6 bases and the J gene end by 4 bases; junction bases not matched to a gene: 4. This CDR3 has 13 residues. Germline CDR1 is LNHDA and CDR2 is SQIVND (reference sequence). The CDR3 nucleotides are TGTGCCAGTAGCCAGACAGGGGGGTACGAGCAGTACTTC. Encoded protein: CASSQTGGYEQYF.

Details on this clone: The identical CDR3 is also encoded by other nucleotide sequences in the sample. The chain couples TRBV5-1 to TRBJ2-3; 9 bases match TRBD1. From germline, CDR1 is SGHRS and CDR2 YFSETQ. The V segment lost 5 bases and the J segment 3 bases; nucleotides outside the gene matches: 1. The CDR3 has 13 amino acids. The CDR3 DNA sequence: TGCGCCAGCAGGACAGGGGGGACAGATACGCAGTATTTT. This sequence encodes CASRTGGTDTQYF.

The V call is TRBV15, the J call TRBJ2-7; 8 bases are a match to TRBD1. CDR1 LNHNV and CDR2 YYDKDF come from the germline V gene (reference sequence). The trim removed 4 bases at V and 3 bases at J, leaving 11 bases unmatched. The CDR3 is 16 amino acids. The CDR3 spells CATSNRGQGALYEQYF. The CDR3 bases are TGTGCCACCAGCAACCGAGGACAGGGAGCCCTCTACGAGCAGTACTTC.